The 13 T cell receptor beta chains below all came from one sample that was sequenced in a study of blood T cell repertoires in COVID-19. Clones were sequenced by immunoSEQ multiplex PCR, and TCRdb holds only the in-frame ones, with some missing. Here the sample spans about 180,000 clones, more than 85% being singletons. Sequencing was performed on PBMCs or T cells enriched from blood (not recorded which). Receptors originate from a human donor with acute COVID-19. The donor label of this sample is uncertain.

V is TRBV18 and J is TRBJ1-3, with a possible D match to TRBD1 (5 bases). Looked up from germline, CDR1 is KGHSH and CDR2 is LQKENI. This CDR3 contains 15 residues. The germline V and J ends were trimmed by 6 bases and 2 bases, with 14 bases remaining between them. The CDR3 loop reads CASSLDSGTGNTIYF. For the CDR3, the DNA is TGTGCCAGCTCCCTCGACAGTGGAACTGGAAACACCATATATTTT.

The chain is built from TRBV9 and TRBJ1-6; a weak D match, TRBD1 (5 bases). The CDR3 has 17 residues. Germline CDR1 is SGDLS and CDR2 is YYNGEE. Trimming cost V 0 bases and J 8 bases, with 18 bases left between them. CDR3 nucleotide sequence: TGTGCCAGCAGCGTAGCGCCCCTAGTCAGGGTGGATTCACCCCTCCACTTT. Translating it yields CASSVAPLVRVDSPLHF.

The chain employs TRBV7-3 and TRBJ2-3; 12 bases are shared with TRBD2. The trim removed 2 bases at V and 6 bases at J, leaving 6 bases unmatched. In germline, CDR1 is SGHTA, CDR2 FQGTGA. CDR3 size: 16 residues. CDR3 protein: CASSLGLAGTIDTQYF. In DNA, the CDR3 is TGTGCCAGCAGCTTAGGACTAGCGGGGACCATCGATACGCAGTATTTT.

This chain joins TRBV29-1 and TRBJ2-3, with a possible D match to TRBD1 (6 bases). The V and J ends lost 4 bases and 2 bases respectively, with 13 bases between them. From germline, CDR1 is SQVTM and CDR2 ANQGSEA. This CDR3 spans 14 amino acids. The CDR3 bases are TGCAGCGTTGTCGGACAGTTTATCACAGATACGCAGTATTTT. Its protein product is CSVVGQFITDTQYF.

The rearrangement uses TRBV18 and TRBJ1-1; 7 nucleotides align to TRBD1. Losses at the gene ends were 3 bases for V and 1 base for J; bases not matched to a gene: 5. The CDR3 loop spans 15 amino acids. CDR1 is KGHSH, CDR2 LQKENI, per germline. CDR3 coding DNA: TGTGCCAGCTCACCTATTTCAGGGGGGAACACTGAAGCTTTCTTT. Protein: CASSPISGGNTEAFF.

The rearrangement joins TRBV14 to TRBJ2-1; 7 nucleotides align to TRBD1. The CDR3 consists of 16 residues. The germline V gene has CDR1 SGHDN and CDR2 FVKESK. J was trimmed by 7 bases and V by 0 bases; bases with no gene match: 9. CDR3: CASSQDVHRGLNEQFF. CDR3 DNA sequence: TGTGCCAGCAGCCAAGACGTCCACAGGGGATTGAATGAGCAGTTCTTC.

The gene calls are TRBV7-9 and TRBJ2-4; 8 bases align to TRBD1. The V and J ends lost 5 bases and 1 base, in that order; junction bases with no gene match: 16. The CDR3 loop spans 19 amino acids. From germline, CDR1 is SEHNR and CDR2 FQNEAQ (reference sequence). The CDR3: CASSQIKGQGGMAKNIQYF. DNA of the CDR3: TGTGCCAGCAGCCAGATTAAAGGACAGGGCGGTATGGCCAAAAACATTCAGTACTTC.

The V gene is TRBV18, the J gene TRBJ2-3; TRBD2 aligns across 12 bases. Trimming at V came to 4 bases and at J to 4 bases, leaving 6 bases not matched to a gene. Looked up from germline, CDR1 is KGHSH and CDR2 is LQKENI. The CDR3 consists of 16 residues. In DNA form, the CDR3 reads TGTGCCAGCTCACAGACTAGCGGGGGAACCCCAGATACGCAGTATTTT. It is translated as CASSQTSGGTPDTQYF.

The sample holds a few counts of this clone. J is TRBJ1-1 and V is TRBV5-4, with a tentative D call TRBD1 (5 bases). Germline-derived CDR1 and CDR2 are SGHNT and YYREEE (reference sequence). V lost 5 bases and J 0 bases, leaving 17 bases between the germline ends. This CDR3 comprises 16 residues. As DNA, the CDR3 is TGTGCCAGCAGGGGGGGGACGTCGAGTATGAACACTGAAGCTTTCTTT. Translation: CASRGGTSSMNTEAFF.

This chain connects TRBV6-2 or TRBV6-3 to TRBJ1-6, with D tentatively TRBD1 (5 bases). V lost 7 bases and J lost 5, with 18 bases in between. This CDR3 has 16 amino acids. Germline V CDR1 and CDR2: MNHEY, SVGEGT. CDR3 amino acids: CASTPGGSGDNSPLHF. The CDR3, as DNA: TGTGCCAGCACCCCCGGGGGGTCCGGCGATAATTCACCCCTCCACTTT.

The rearrangement joins TRBV27 to TRBJ1-5; TRBD1 matches at 8 bases. CDR1 MNHEY and CDR2 SMNVEV come from the germline V gene (reference sequence). V was clipped by 6 bases and J by 0 bases; unmatched bases: 13. The CDR3 extends over 18 amino acids. The CDR3 spells CASRSGTGGTLSNQPQHF. CDR3 in DNA: TGTGCCAGCAGATCCGGGACAGGCGGGACCCTTAGCAATCAGCCCCAGCATTTT.

The chain recombines TRBV4-1 with TRBJ2-1; tentative D call: TRBD2 (7 bases). This CDR3 is built from 15 residues. V shed 0 bases and J shed 9 bases, with 15 bases lying between them. Germline values: CDR1 MGHRA, CDR2 YSYEKL. CDR3 protein: CASSQDSGEGGEQFF. The CDR3 nucleotides are TGCGCCAGCAGCCAAGACAGCGGGGAGGGGGGTGAGCAGTTCTTC.

The V gene is TRBV30, the J gene TRBJ2-2; a possible D gene is TRBD1 (7 bases). The V end lost 0 bases, the J end lost 5 bases, and 19 bases lay between the germline ends. This CDR3 spans 17 amino acids. In germline, CDR1 is GTSNPN, CDR2 SVGIG (reference sequence). The CDR3 region is CAWSVLEEGAATGELFF. In DNA form, the CDR3 reads TGTGCCTGGAGTGTACTTGAGGAGGGGGCGGCTACCGGGGAGCTGTTTTTT.